A selection of T cell receptor beta chains follows, all from one sample in a study of regulatory T cells in long-lasting Graves disease. TCRdb re-derived calls from the multiplex PCR reads in MiXCR, one entry per CDR3 protein. The sample consists of almost 450,000 distinct CDR3 sequences, roughly 15% of them appearing once. The sample was also linked to a second study, of T cells in Graves' hyperthyroidism and ophthalmopathy.

Source: peripheral blood mononuclear cells (PBMCs), taken at new diagnosis, from a patient treated with antithyroid drugs. All receptors come from a woman aged 25-40 years with Graves disease. Both conserved end residues are part of each CDR3. D genes are given only for firm matches. Size values are once, few and many counts, or a class for expanded clones, and some rows have none.

V: TRBV18
J: TRBJ1-4
D: TRBD1
size: many
DNA: TGTGCCAGCTCATTCGACAGGGTGGCTAATGAAAAACTGTTTTTT
CDR3: CASSFDRVANEKLFF

V: TRBV7-3
J: TRBJ2-1
D: NA
size: NA
DNA: TGTGCCAGCAGCTTCATCCCCTCTCTATCTTGCAATGAGCAGTTCTTC
CDR3: CASSFIPSLSCNEQFF

V: TRBV7-8
J: TRBJ1-2
D: NA
size: many
DNA: TGTGCCAGCAGCTTAGCATATCCGAACTATGGCTACACCTTC
CDR3: CASSLAYPNYGYTF

V: TRBV6-5
J: TRBJ2-4
D: NA
size: NA
DNA: TGTGCCAGCAGTTACTCATCGGGACAATCCCTTCAGTACTTC
CDR3: CASSYSSGQSLQYF

V: TRBV19
J: TRBJ1-6
D: NA
size: few
DNA: TGTGCCAGTAGTACCAAATCTGCCAATTCACCCCTCCACTTT
CDR3: CASSTKSANSPLHF

V: TRBV28
J: TRBJ1-2
D: NA
size: many
DNA: TGTGCCAGCACCAGTTTAGGGGTGGACTATGGCTACACCTTC
CDR3: CASTSLGVDYGYTF

V: TRBV7-8
J: TRBJ2-2
D: TRBD2
size: NA
DNA: TGTGCCAGCAGCCCCCAAGCCCTAGCGGGAGGGCCCATCGGGGAGCTGTTTTTT
CDR3: CASSPQALAGGPIGELFF

V: TRBV27
J: TRBJ2-3
D: TRBD2
size: many
DNA: TGTGCCAGCAGTTTATCGCCCGGACTAGCGGGAGAAGATACGCAGTATTTT
CDR3: CASSLSPGLAGEDTQYF

V: TRBV14
J: TRBJ2-7
D: TRBD2
size: many
DNA: TGTGCCAGCAGCCAAACCGGGAGGGCCAGCTCCTACGAGCAGTACTTC
CDR3: CASSQTGRASSYEQYF

V: TRBV10-3
J: TRBJ2-1
D: TRBD1
size: few
DNA: TGTGCCATCAGTGGGTGGGACAGGGCCCACAATGAGCAGTTCTTC
CDR3: CAISGWDRAHNEQFF

V: TRBV12-3/TRBV12-4
J: TRBJ1-2
D: NA
size: many
DNA: TGTGCCAGCAGTCCTGGGGTGGCCAGGATAAACTATGGCTACACCTTC
CDR3: CASSPGVARINYGYTF

V: TRBV15
J: TRBJ2-1
D: NA
size: NA
DNA: TGTGCCACCAGCAGAGGAGGGTCGAGCTCCTACAATGAGCAGTTCTTC
CDR3: CATSRGGSSSYNEQFF

V: TRBV29-1
J: TRBJ2-5
D: NA
size: NA
DNA: TGCAGCGTTGGTCCTGCGGTGGGCCGTGTGCGGGAGACCCAGTACTTC
CDR3: CSVGPAVGRVRETQYF

V: TRBV20-1
J: TRBJ1-3
D: NA
size: few
DNA: TGCAGTGCTAGAGACGGACTCCGGGGCGGTGGAAACACCATATATTTT
CDR3: CSARDGLRGGGNTIYF

V: TRBV6-5
J: TRBJ1-5
D: NA
size: many
DNA: TGTGCCAGCAGTTCGGGACACGGCAATCAGCCCCAGCATTTT
CDR3: CASSSGHGNQPQHF

V: TRBV7-6
J: TRBJ2-7
D: NA
size: few
DNA: TGTGCCAGCAGTCCCGGGAGCTCCAACAAGCAGTACTTC
CDR3: CASSPGSSNKQYF

V: TRBV6-9
J: TRBJ1-4
D: TRBD1
size: NA
DNA: TGTGCCAGCAGTTCGGCGGCAGGGGGTCAAGGTGAAAAACTGTTTTTT
CDR3: CASSSAAGGQGEKLFF

V: TRBV14
J: TRBJ2-7
D: NA
size: NA
DNA: TGTGCCAGCAGCCAAGAAGGGGGTGGGAAGTGGTACGAGCAGTACTTC
CDR3: CASSQEGGGKWYEQYF

V: TRBV5-6
J: TRBJ2-1
D: TRBD2
size: many
DNA: TGTGCCAGCAGCTTGGGTGGACTAGCGGGCTATCGTGAGCAGTTCTTC
CDR3: CASSLGGLAGYREQFF

V: TRBV9
J: TRBJ2-1
D: NA
size: NA
DNA: TGTGCCAGCAGCCCACTCCACAGGGAAGGTGAGCAGTTCTTC
CDR3: CASSPLHREGEQFF

V: TRBV6-2/TRBV6-3
J: TRBJ2-1
D: NA
size: many
DNA: TGTGCCAGCAGCCCAAGGCCAAAGGGGCCTAAGGGCTTATCCTACAATGAGCAGTTCTTC
CDR3: CASSPRPKGPKGLSYNEQFF

V: TRBV27
J: TRBJ2-3
D: TRBD1
size: NA
DNA: TGTGCCAGCAGTCCAGGGGGCCCCGGCGGCGGAGATACGCAGTATTTT
CDR3: CASSPGGPGGGDTQYF

V: TRBV3-1
J: TRBJ1-2
D: NA
size: many
DNA: TGTGCCAGCAGCCCTGAACCAGGGGCCAACTATGGCTACACCTTC
CDR3: CASSPEPGANYGYTF

V: TRBV15
J: TRBJ2-1
D: TRBD2
size: NA
DNA: TGTGCCACCAGCAGAGATCTTGCTAGCGGGAATGAGCAGTTCTTC
CDR3: CATSRDLASGNEQFF

V: TRBV9
J: TRBJ2-7
D: TRBD2
size: NA
DNA: TGTGCCAGCAGCGGCCGTAGCGGGAGGTTCTCCTACGAGCAGTACTTC
CDR3: CASSGRSGRFSYEQYF

V: TRBV27
J: TRBJ2-7
D: NA
size: NA
DNA: TGTGCCAGCAGGACCTACTCCACAATCTCCTACGAGCAGTACTTC
CDR3: CASRTYSTISYEQYF

V: TRBV6-1
J: TRBJ2-1
D: TRBD2
size: many
DNA: TGTGCCAGCAGTCCAGCCCGCGGACTAGCGGGAGTCGGAACCTACAATGAGCAGTTCTTC
CDR3: CASSPARGLAGVGTYNEQFF

V: TRBV2
J: TRBJ2-2
D: TRBD2
size: NA
DNA: TGTGCCAGCAGCGTCTTCCCCGGGACTAGCAGGTCCGGGGAGCTGTTTTTT
CDR3: CASSVFPGTSRSGELFF

V: TRBV6-1
J: TRBJ1-5
D: NA
size: many
DNA: TGTGCCAGCACACAGAACGGGGGTAGCAATCAGCCCCAGCATTTT
CDR3: CASTQNGGSNQPQHF

V: TRBV6-2/TRBV6-3
J: TRBJ2-5
D: TRBD2
size: many
DNA: TGTGCCAGCAGTTCCGGACTAGCGGGAGGCTGGGAGACCCAGTACTTC
CDR3: CASSSGLAGGWETQYF

V: TRBV27
J: TRBJ2-5
D: NA
size: NA
DNA: TGTGCCAGCAGTTTAGCTCTGACGCCGGAGACCCAGTACTTC
CDR3: CASSLALTPETQYF

V: TRBV30
J: TRBJ2-7
D: TRBD1
size: many
DNA: TGTGCCTGGAGCCTTTCCCTTCCGGGACAGGGGGCGGGGGAGCAGTACTTC
CDR3: CAWSLSLPGQGAGEQYF

V: TRBV27
J: TRBJ2-1
D: TRBD2
size: NA
DNA: TGTGCCAGCAGTTCTCGGACTAGCGGGAGGGCCCTACAGTTCTTC
CDR3: CASSSRTSGRALQFF

V: TRBV11-2
J: TRBJ2-6
D: NA
size: many
DNA: TGTGCCAGCAGCTTAGATCTCGGGGCCAACGTCCTGACTTTC
CDR3: CASSLDLGANVLTF

V: TRBV7-9
J: TRBJ2-1
D: TRBD2
size: many
DNA: TGTGCCAGCAGCTCCGGGACTAGTGACTACAATGAGCAGTTCTTC
CDR3: CASSSGTSDYNEQFF

V: TRBV7-9
J: TRBJ2-5
D: TRBD2
size: once
DNA: TGTGCCAGCAGCTCCCCGGGGGTAGCGGGACCACAAGAGACCCAGTACTTC
CDR3: CASSSPGVAGPQETQYF

V: TRBV7-3
J: TRBJ2-1
D: TRBD1
size: many
DNA: TGCGCCAGCAGCATCCGGACAGGGCTCGGGGAGCAGTTCTTC
CDR3: CASSIRTGLGEQFF

V: TRBV6-1
J: TRBJ1-1
D: NA
size: NA
DNA: TGTGCCAGCCGAAGCGCGGGAGGCACTGAAGCTTTCTTT
CDR3: CASRSAGGTEAFF

V: TRBV6-5
J: TRBJ1-5
D: NA
size: many
DNA: TGTGCCAGCAGTTACCGGGGCCCAGCTCGGGATCAGCCCCAGCATTTT
CDR3: CASSYRGPARDQPQHF

V: TRBV19
J: TRBJ2-1
D: NA
size: few
DNA: TGTGCCAGTAGTATCGTGATTGGACATGAGCAGTTCTTC
CDR3: CASSIVIGHEQFF

V: TRBV7-8
J: TRBJ1-2
D: NA
size: few
DNA: TGTGCCAGCAGCTTAGCACCCGACTCTCCCGGCTACACCTTC
CDR3: CASSLAPDSPGYTF

V: TRBV10-3
J: TRBJ2-1
D: NA
size: many
DNA: TGTGCCATCAGCTTCGACCATCCGGGGGATGAGCAGTTCTTC
CDR3: CAISFDHPGDEQFF

V: TRBV6-1
J: TRBJ2-1
D: TRBD2
size: many
DNA: TGTGCCAGCATCACTAGCGGCCCTTACAATGAGCAGTTCTTC
CDR3: CASITSGPYNEQFF

V: TRBV28
J: TRBJ1-2
D: NA
size: many
DNA: TGTGCCAGCTCCATCTCCTATGGCTACACCTTC
CDR3: CASSISYGYTF

V: TRBV5-4
J: TRBJ1-1
D: NA
size: NA
DNA: TGTGCCAGCAGTCTCCCGGGTTGGGGGGGGAACACTGAAGCTTTCTTT
CDR3: CASSLPGWGGNTEAFF

V: TRBV9
J: TRBJ1-6
D: TRBD1
size: NA
DNA: TGTGCCAGCAGCCCCAAAACAGGGGGCGGTAATTCACCCCTCCACTTT
CDR3: CASSPKTGGGNSPLHF

V: TRBV28
J: TRBJ2-4
D: NA
size: NA
DNA: TGTGCCAGCAGGTGGGGGGGGCTTTCCAAAAACATTCAGTACTTC
CDR3: CASRWGGLSKNIQYF

V: TRBV7-6
J: TRBJ2-5
D: TRBD2
size: few
DNA: TGTGCCAGCAGCCCTTTAGGTCTAGCGGGAGGGTCTGGGGAGACCCAGTACTTC
CDR3: CASSPLGLAGGSGETQYF

V: TRBV3-1
J: TRBJ2-7
D: NA
size: many
DNA: TGTGCCAGCACCGACGGCCAACGATTGGAGCAGTACTTC
CDR3: CASTDGQRLEQYF

V: TRBV12-3/TRBV12-4
J: TRBJ2-1
D: TRBD2
size: many
DNA: TGTGCCAGCAGTTTGGAGAGCGGGAAGTCATATGAGCAGTTCTTC
CDR3: CASSLESGKSYEQFF

V: TRBV6-2/TRBV6-3
J: TRBJ1-5
D: NA
size: NA
DNA: TGTGCCAGCAGTGGGGGCAGGGTCGTCTTTAGCAATCAGCCCCAGCATTTT
CDR3: CASSGGRVVFSNQPQHF

V: TRBV15
J: TRBJ2-1
D: NA
size: NA
DNA: TGTGCCACCAGCTATACTAGGTTCTACAATGAGCAGTTCTTC
CDR3: CATSYTRFYNEQFF

V: TRBV20-1
J: TRBJ1-1
D: NA
size: few
DNA: TGCAGTGCTAGACGGCAGGGTGGCACTGAAGCTTCCTTT
CDR3: CSARRQGGTEASF

V: TRBV18
J: TRBJ2-3
D: NA
size: NA
DNA: TGTGCCGGAGGATCGGGGACAGATACGCAGTATTTT
CDR3: CAGGSGTDTQYF

V: TRBV7-8
J: TRBJ2-7
D: NA
size: many
DNA: TGTGCCAGCAGCTTACCCCGCTCCTACGAGCAGTACTTC
CDR3: CASSLPRSYEQYF

V: TRBV10-3
J: TRBJ2-2
D: TRBD2
size: NA
DNA: TGTGCCACAGGACTAGCGGCGAACACCGGGGAGCTGTTTTTT
CDR3: CATGLAANTGELFF